This T cell receptor beta chain was sequenced for a study of radiotherapy plus CTLA-4 blockade in lung cancer. Notes on the study in general: In blood, after radiotherapy plus ipilimumab, tumor-derived TCR clones expanded. Alongside interferon-beta, early blood T cell clone dynamics were reportedly the best predictor of response.

Each patient with chemo-refractory metastatic non-small-cell lung cancer was treated with focal radiation plus CTLA-4 blockade using ipilimumab. A word on this clone: The target antigen is unknown.

Libraries were prepared by immunoSEQ multiplex PCR; TCRdb keeps only in-frame clonotypes and omits some of them. The sample carries tens of thousands of clones, more than 75% recorded once. The CDR3 is 15 amino acids. CDR1 is SGHTA, CDR2 FQGNSA, per germline. Between the trimmed V and J ends, which lost 1 base and 1 base, there was a span of 10 bases. The sample in question was peripheral blood, obtained from a patient treated with radiotherapy plus ipilimumab. The V call is TRBV7-2, the J call TRBJ1-1; no clear D. The source is a human donor with non-small cell lung cancer that progressed on radiotherapy plus ipilimumab. The CDR3 reads CASSLVAGQNTEAFF. DNA of the CDR3: TGTGCCAGCAGCTTAGTAGCGGGCCAGAACACTGAAGCTTTCTTT.